The clone carrying this TCR beta chain was found once. The antigen remains unidentified. This entry belongs to a study of cytotoxic CD8 clonotypes in ibrutinib-treated CLL. Overall study results and limits: There were few public clonotypes, and on treatment they contracted or stayed stable.

Clones were sequenced by immunoSEQ multiplex PCR, and TCRdb holds only the in-frame ones, with some missing. In the table there are some 200,000 clones, roughly three quarters of which are singletons. The germline V gene has CDR1 SGHRS and CDR2 YFSETQ. There are 13 residues in the CDR3. Trimming took 4 bases from V and 8 from J, leaving 15 bases between them. The origin of this receptor is a human donor with chronic lymphocytic leukemia. V usage is TRBV5-1 and J usage is TRBJ1-2; no firm D call. The input for sequencing was PBMCs, taken after 12 months of ibrutinib treatment. The CDR3 DNA reads as TGCGCCAGCAGCCCGAGCGGTTCCCGAGGCTACACCTTC. Translated, it gives CASSPSGSRGYTF.